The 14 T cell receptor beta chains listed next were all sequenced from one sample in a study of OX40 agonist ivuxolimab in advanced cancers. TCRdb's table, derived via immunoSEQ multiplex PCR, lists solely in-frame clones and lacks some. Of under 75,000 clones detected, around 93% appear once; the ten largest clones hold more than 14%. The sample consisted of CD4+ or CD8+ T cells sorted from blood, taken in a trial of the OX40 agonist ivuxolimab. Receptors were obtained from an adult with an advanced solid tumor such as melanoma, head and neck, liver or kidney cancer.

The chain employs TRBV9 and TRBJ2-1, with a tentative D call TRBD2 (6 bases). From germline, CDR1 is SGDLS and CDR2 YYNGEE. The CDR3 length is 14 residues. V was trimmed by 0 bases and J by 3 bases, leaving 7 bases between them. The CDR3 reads CASSVGDFYNEQFF. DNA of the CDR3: TGTGCCAGCAGCGTAGGGGACTTCTACAATGAGCAGTTCTTC.

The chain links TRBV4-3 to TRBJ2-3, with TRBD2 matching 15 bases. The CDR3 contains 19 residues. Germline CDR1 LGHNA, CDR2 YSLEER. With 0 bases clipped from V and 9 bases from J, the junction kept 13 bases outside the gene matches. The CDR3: CASSQDASGLAGGGGTQYF. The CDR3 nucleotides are TGCGCCAGCAGCCAAGACGCATCGGGACTAGCGGGAGGAGGTGGGACGCAGTATTTT.

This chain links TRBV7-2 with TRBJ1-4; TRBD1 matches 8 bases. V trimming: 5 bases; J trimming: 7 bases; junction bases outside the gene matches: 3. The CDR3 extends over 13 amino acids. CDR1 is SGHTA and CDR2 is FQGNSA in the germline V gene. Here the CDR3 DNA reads TGTGCCAGCAGCCCGACAGGGGTTGAAAAACTGTTTTTT. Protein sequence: CASSPTGVEKLFF.

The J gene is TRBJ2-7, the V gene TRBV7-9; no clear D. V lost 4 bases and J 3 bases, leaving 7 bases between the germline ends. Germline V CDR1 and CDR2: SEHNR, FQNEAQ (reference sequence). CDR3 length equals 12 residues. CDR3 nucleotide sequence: TGTGCCAGCAGCTCCGTACACTACGAGCAGTACTTC. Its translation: CASSSVHYEQYF.

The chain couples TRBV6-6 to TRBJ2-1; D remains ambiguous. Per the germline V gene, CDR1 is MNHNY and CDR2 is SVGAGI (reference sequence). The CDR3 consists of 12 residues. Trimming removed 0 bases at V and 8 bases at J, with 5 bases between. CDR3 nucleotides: TGTGCCAGCAGTTACTCGTCGTATGAGCAGTTCTTC. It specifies CASSYSSYEQFF.

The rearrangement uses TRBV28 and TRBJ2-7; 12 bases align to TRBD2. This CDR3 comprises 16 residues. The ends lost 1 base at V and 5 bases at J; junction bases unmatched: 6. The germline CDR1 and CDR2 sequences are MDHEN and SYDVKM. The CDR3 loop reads CASSLSTSGRRDEQYF. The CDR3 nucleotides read TGTGCCAGCAGTTTATCTACTAGCGGGAGGAGGGACGAGCAGTACTTC.

This CDR3 is CASSREYQETQYF. Here the CDR3 DNA reads TGCGCCAGCAGCCGAGAGTACCAAGAGACCCAGTACTTC. This chain uses TRBV4-1 with TRBJ2-5; D call uncertain. The CDR3 loop spans 13 amino acids. V lost 4 bases to trimming and J lost 0 bases, with 6 bases between them. Per the germline V gene, CDR1 is MGHRA and CDR2 is YSYEKL.

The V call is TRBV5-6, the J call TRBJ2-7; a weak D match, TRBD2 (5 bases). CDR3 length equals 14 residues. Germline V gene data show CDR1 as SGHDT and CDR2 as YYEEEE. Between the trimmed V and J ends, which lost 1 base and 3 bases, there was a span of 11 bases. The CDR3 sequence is CASSLRRDSYEQYF. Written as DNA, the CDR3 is TGTGCCAGCAGCTTGCGCCGGGATAGCTACGAGCAGTACTTC.

The CDR3 nucleotides are TGTGCCATCAGTGACCCTAGCGGAAGCCAGATGGACCCCTACGAGCAGTACTTC. Protein sequence: CAISDPSGSQMDPYEQYF. This rearrangement joins TRBV10-3 to TRBJ2-7; 7 nucleotides agree with TRBD2. Germline loops: CDR1 ENHRY, CDR2 SYGVKD. V trimming: 3 bases; J trimming: 2 bases; junction bases outside the gene matches: 16. The CDR3 is 18 residues long.

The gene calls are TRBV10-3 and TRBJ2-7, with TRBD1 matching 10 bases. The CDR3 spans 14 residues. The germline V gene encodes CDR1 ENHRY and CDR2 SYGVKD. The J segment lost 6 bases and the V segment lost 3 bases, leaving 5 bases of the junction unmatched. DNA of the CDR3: TGTGCCATCAGTGATTGGGACAGGGGTCGCGAGCAGTACTTC. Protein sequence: CAISDWDRGREQYF.

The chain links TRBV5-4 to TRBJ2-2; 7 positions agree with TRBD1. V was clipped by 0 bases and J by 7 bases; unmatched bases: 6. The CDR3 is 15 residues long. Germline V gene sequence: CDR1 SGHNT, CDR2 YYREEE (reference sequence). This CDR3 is CASSLDRGRSGELFF. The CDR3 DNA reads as TGTGCCAGCAGCTTGGACAGGGGACGGAGCGGGGAGCTGTTTTTT.

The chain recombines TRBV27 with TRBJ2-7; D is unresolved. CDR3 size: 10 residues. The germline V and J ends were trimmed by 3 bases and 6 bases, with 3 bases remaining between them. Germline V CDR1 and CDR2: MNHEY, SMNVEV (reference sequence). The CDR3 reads CASSFGEQYF. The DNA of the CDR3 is TGTGCCAGCAGTTTCGGCGAGCAGTACTTC.

The CDR3 is CASSLAPGLAVREQYF. DNA for the CDR3: TGTGCCAGCAGTTTAGCCCCGGGACTAGCGGTTCGCGAGCAGTACTTC. The chain joins TRBV28 to TRBJ2-7; 11 bases match TRBD2. This CDR3 is 16 amino acids long. Germline V lookup: CDR1 MDHEN, CDR2 SYDVKM. Trimming cost V 2 bases and J 6 bases; bases outside gene matches: 9.

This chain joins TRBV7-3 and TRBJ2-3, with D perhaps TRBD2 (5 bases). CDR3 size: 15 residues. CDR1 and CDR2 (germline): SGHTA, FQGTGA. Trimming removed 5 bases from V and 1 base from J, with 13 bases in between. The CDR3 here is CASSLAPTGTDTQYF. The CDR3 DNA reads TGTGCCAGCAGCCTAGCTCCCACGGGCACAGATACGCAGTATTTT.